This TCR beta chain originates from a study of cytomegalovirus exposure and HLA in healthy donors. Study results and caveats: Later analysis associated a missense DCLRE1C variant with TCR beta V- and J-gene trimming. Reports indicated that the classifier achieved high specificity and sensitivity in diagnosing cytomegalovirus status.

The germline CDR1 and CDR2 sequences are SQVTM and ANQGSEA. The CDR3 has 14 amino acids. Remarks on this clone: Its antigen is still unknown.

Primers for the PCR totalled 60 Vbeta and 13 Jbeta. Repertoires were generated with immunoSEQ multiplex PCR, while TCRdb's copy carries only in-frame clones and drops some. In the table there are some 170,000 clones, around 80% of which are singletons. The receptor comes from a woman aged 35 to 49 in good health and CMV-seronegative. The V gene is TRBV29-1, the J gene TRBJ2-7; perhaps TRBD2 as D (6 bases). The sequencing input was PBMCs. This CDR3 reads CTSRGRENSYEQYF. The CDR3 nucleotides read TGCACTAGCAGAGGACGGGAGAATTCCTACGAGCAGTACTTC.